This TCR beta chain appears in the sequencing data of a study of cytomegalovirus exposure and HLA in healthy donors. From germline, CDR1 is SSHAT and CDR2 FNYEAQ (reference sequence). The CDR3 covers 15 residues. The study ran its PCR with 60 Vbeta and 13 Jbeta primers. The repertoire was sequenced with immunoSEQ multiplex PCR; TCRdb's copy has only in-frame clones and lacks some. The repertoire holds some 90,000 clones, with roughly 74% as singletons. A few counts support this clone. The junction and the germline gene differ at one end; a read error may be behind it. The sequencing input was PBMCs. The chain carries TRBV7-7 and TRBJ2-1; 12 nucleotides match TRBD2. The receptor was derived from a female donor in good health and CMV-seropositive. This chain's CDR3 is CASSSTSGGTNEQFF. The CDR3 DNA reads as TGTGCTAGCAGCTCGACTAGCGGGGGAACTAATGAGCAGTTCTTC.